The 8 T cell receptor beta chains below all came from one sample that was sequenced in a study of T cell changes during pregnancy in multiple sclerosis. The protocol was immunoSEQ multiplex PCR, while the TCRdb copy is restricted to in-frame clones and leaves out a portion. The table has 77,000 or so clones, 93% seen once. The source material was peripheral blood, sampled in the second trimester of pregnancy. The receptors were sampled from a female donor in good health, enrolled as a control in a pregnancy study.

The CDR3 protein is CASSDWTLNSDWGYTF. The CDR3 bases are TGTGCCAGCAGTGATTGGACACTGAACTCCGATTGGGGCTACACCTTC. The chain carries TRBV2 and TRBJ1-2; perhaps TRBD1 as D (5 bases). Trimming pared 3 bases from V and 8 bases from J, leaving 22 bases between. This CDR3 is built from 16 residues. CDR1 is SNHLY and CDR2 is FYNNEI in the germline V gene.

The CDR3 loop reads CASSYSPGTGNTIYF. DNA of the CDR3: TGTGCCAGCAGCTACTCCCCCGGGACTGGAAACACCATATATTTT. V is TRBV13 and J is TRBJ1-3, with D unclear. The germline gives CDR1 PRHDT, CDR2 FYEKMQ (reference sequence). V was cut by 4 bases and J by 2 bases, with 12 bases left in between. The CDR3 consists of 15 residues.

The chain uses TRBV18 and TRBJ2-5; D remains ambiguous. The V gene lost 3 bases and the J gene lost 1 base, with 3 bases spanning the gap. The germline V gene has CDR1 KGHSH and CDR2 LQKENI. This CDR3 is 12 amino acids long. The CDR3 protein is CASSPGQETQYF. CDR3 nucleotides: TGTGCCAGCTCACCCGGCCAAGAGACCCAGTACTTC.

This rearrangement joins TRBV5-4 to TRBJ1-1; no reliable D call. V lost 6 bases to trimming and J lost 1 base, with 16 bases between them. CDR3 length: 15 residues. Per germline, CDR1 SGHNT and CDR2 YYREEE (reference sequence). The CDR3 protein is CASTGSPGPNTEAFF. The DNA of the CDR3 is TGTGCCAGCACAGGATCCCCAGGTCCGAACACTGAAGCTTTCTTT.

This chain links TRBV11-2 with TRBJ2-3, with unresolved D. Germline CDR1 SGHAT, CDR2 FQNNGV. The V gene lost 4 bases and the J gene lost 0 bases, with 2 bases spanning the gap. This CDR3 contains 12 residues. DNA for the CDR3: TGTGCCAGCAGCTCTAGCACAGATACGCAGTATTTT. Translation: CASSSSTDTQYF.

This chain joins TRBV7-9 and TRBJ1-1, with TRBD1 matching 12 bases. Trimming at V came to 4 bases and at J to 5 bases, leaving 5 bases not matched to a gene. The CDR3 covers 15 residues. Germline V gives CDR1 SEHNR, CDR2 FQNEAQ (reference sequence). DNA for the CDR3: TGTGCCAGCAGCTGGGGACAGGGGGCCGGGACTGAAGCTTTCTTT. Translating gives CASSWGQGAGTEAFF. Full variable domain (remainder filled in from reference TRBV7-9 and TRBJ1-1): DTGVSQNPRHKITKRGQNVTFRCDPISEHNRLYWYRQTLGQGPEFLTYFQNEAQLEKSRLLSDRFSAERPKGSFSTLEIQRTEQGDSAMYLCASSWGQGAGTEAFFGQGTRLTVV.

The chain links TRBV7-9 to TRBJ2-3, with D perhaps matching TRBD1 (6 bases). This CDR3 is built from 16 residues. V was trimmed by 3 bases and J by 1 base, leaving 14 bases between them. Looked up from germline, CDR1 is SEHNR and CDR2 is FQNEAQ (reference sequence). The CDR3 DNA reads as TGTGCCAGCAGCTTGTCGGGCAGGGGTGGCACAGATACGCAGTATTTT. Translation gives CASSLSGRGGTDTQYF.

The chain joins TRBV30 to TRBJ1-1; possible D gene TRBD1, 6 bases. This CDR3 is built from 12 residues. The V gene's germline CDR1 is GTSNPN and CDR2 SVGIG (reference sequence). V was trimmed by 8 bases and J by 0 bases, leaving 10 bases between them. CDR3 in DNA: TGTGCCAAACAGGGTTTGAACACTGAAGCTTTCTTT. It yields the protein CAKQGLNTEAFF.